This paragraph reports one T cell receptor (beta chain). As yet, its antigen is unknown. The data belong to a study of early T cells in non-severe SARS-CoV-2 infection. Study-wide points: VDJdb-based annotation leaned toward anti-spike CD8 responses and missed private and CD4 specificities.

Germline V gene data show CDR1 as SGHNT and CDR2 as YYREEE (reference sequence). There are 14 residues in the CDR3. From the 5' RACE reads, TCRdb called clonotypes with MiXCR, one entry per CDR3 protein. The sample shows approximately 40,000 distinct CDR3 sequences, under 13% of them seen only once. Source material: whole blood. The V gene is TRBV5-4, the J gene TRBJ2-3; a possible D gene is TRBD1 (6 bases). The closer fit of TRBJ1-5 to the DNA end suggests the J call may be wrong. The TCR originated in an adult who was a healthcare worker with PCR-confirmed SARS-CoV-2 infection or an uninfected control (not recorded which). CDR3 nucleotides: TGTGCCAGCAGTAAACGGGGGGGCCAAGATACGCAGCATTTT. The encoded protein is CASSKRGGQDTQHF.